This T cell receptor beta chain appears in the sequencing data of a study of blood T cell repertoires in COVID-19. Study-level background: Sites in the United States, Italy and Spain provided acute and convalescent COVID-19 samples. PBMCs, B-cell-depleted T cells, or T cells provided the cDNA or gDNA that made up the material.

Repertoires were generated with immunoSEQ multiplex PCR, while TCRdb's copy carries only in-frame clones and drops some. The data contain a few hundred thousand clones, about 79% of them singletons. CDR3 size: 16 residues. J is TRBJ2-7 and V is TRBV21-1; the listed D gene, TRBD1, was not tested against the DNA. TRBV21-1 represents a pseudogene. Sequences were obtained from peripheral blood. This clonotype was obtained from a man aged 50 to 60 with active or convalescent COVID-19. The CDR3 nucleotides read TGTGCCAGCAGCATGGCGACAGGGAGGACGGGATACGAGCAGTACGTC. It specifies CASSMATGRTGYEQYV.